This T cell receptor beta chain was recovered during a study of T cells in Graves' hyperthyroidism and ophthalmopathy. This clonotype was recorded at least ten times. Its antigen is not identified. Hyperthyroidism had been newly diagnosed in patients aged 18 to 65, and its duration was under 2 months. Diagnoses were established using clinical symptoms, serum thyroxine and TRAb, thyroid ultrasound and orbital computed tomography. Amplification targeted TCR beta CDR3 regions from RNA transcripts. RT-PCR in the first round (using the HTBI primer set) targeted the TCR CDR3. Each CDR3 protein gets one entry after TCRdb re-called the multiplex PCR reads with MiXCR. The top ten clones hold 30% to 40% of a sample with approximately 370,000 distinct CDR3 sequences, roughly a sixth of them seen once. Study results and limitations: Before onset, by a median of about seven months, the model predicted ophthalmopathy.

The material sequenced was blood. The origin of this receptor is a woman aged 30 to 39 with Graves' hyperthyroidism that later progressed to Graves' ophthalmopathy.

The CDR3 loop reads CASSLGASWETQYF. The DNA for the CDR3 is TGTGCCAGCAGCTTGGGGGCTAGCTGGGAGACCCAGTACTTC. The rearrangement links TRBV5-8 to TRBJ2-5; D is possibly TRBD2 (5 bases). The CDR3 length is 14 residues. Germline V gives CDR1 SGHTS, CDR2 YDEGEE. V lost 0 bases to trimming and J lost 5 bases, with 11 bases between them.